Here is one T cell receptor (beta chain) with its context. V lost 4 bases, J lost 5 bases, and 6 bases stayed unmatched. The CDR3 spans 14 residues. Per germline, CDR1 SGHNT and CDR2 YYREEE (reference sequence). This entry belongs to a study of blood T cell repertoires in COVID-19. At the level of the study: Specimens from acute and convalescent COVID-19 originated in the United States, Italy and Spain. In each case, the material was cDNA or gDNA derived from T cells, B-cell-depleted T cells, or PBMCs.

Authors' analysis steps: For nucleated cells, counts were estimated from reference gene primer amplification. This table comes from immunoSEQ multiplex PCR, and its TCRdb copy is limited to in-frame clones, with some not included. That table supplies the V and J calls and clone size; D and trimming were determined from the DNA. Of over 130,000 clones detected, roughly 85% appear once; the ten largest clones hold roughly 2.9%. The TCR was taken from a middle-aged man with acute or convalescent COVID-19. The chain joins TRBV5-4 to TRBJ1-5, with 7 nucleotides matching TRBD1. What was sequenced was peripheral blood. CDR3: CASSTGTVDQPQHF. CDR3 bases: TGTGCCAGCAGCACCGGGACAGTTGATCAGCCCCAGCATTTT.